The entry below gives a single T cell receptor (beta chain) sequence along with its context. This clonotype was detected ten times or more. The antigen it recognizes is unknown. Base quality data are lacking; no much larger clone is found one base away. CDR3 length: 14 amino acids, cysteine to phenylalanine. Only CDR3 DNA remains: 42 bases, in frame from the first base. The germline V gene (reference sequence) supplies CDR1 LNHDA and CDR2 SQIVND. V is reduced by 2 bases and J by 1 base, leaving a spacing of 6 bases between them. This was a case-control study nested in a cohort of healthcare workers in London, UK, who had nasopharyngeal swab PCR tests and blood samples taken every week. Healthcare workers were recruited between 23 and 31 March 2020, during the week of the UK lockdown, and were followed weekly for up to roughly 15 weeks. This sample is part of a study of early T cells in non-severe SARS-CoV-2 infection (dated by TCRdb to the early 2020s). In the study overall: Because TCR sequencing relied on bulk RNA taken from unsorted whole blood, pairing of alpha and beta chains was not possible. The full study reports these points: VDJdb matching was skewed toward anti-spike CD8 responses, so virus-specific expansions were likely underestimated and private and CD4 specificities were missed.

Library creation used 5' RACE. The sample was run on a NextSeq 500. In the TCR library protocol, unique molecular identifiers were attached to individual cDNA molecules to correct for PCR bias and sequencing error. TCR alpha and beta chains were both sequenced, and the abundances of alpha and beta sequences in each sample were closely correlated with each other. The paper's processing steps were these. V gene, J gene and CDR3 annotation of TCR sequences was performed with Decombinator V4. TCRs were defined as expanded if a significant change between any two time points was detected under a Poisson model with p below 0.0001. Abundances of TCRs were expressed as counts per million after normalisation to the total number of TCRs sequenced in each sample. TRAV1-2 paired with TRAJ12, TRAJ20 or TRAJ33 defined MAIT TCRs, while TRAV10 paired with TRAJ18 defined iNKT TCRs. VDJdb, accessed on 1 November 2021, was searched for TCRs annotated for CMV, EBV and SARS-CoV-2, and TCRs annotated for more than one antigen were excluded. TCRdb reran the public reads through fastp at Q25 and MiXCR, keeping productive beta chains. Entries are consolidated by CDR3 protein sequence, retaining the most common genes and DNA. The V and J calls, along with clone size, are taken from TCRdb and not from the paper's own processing. This sample has tens of thousands of distinct CDR3 sequences in its table, and under 4.5% of those were observed once. The top ten clones comprise just over 3% of the sample.

This receptor was obtained from an adult who was a healthcare worker with PCR-confirmed SARS-CoV-2 infection or an uninfected control (not recorded which). The chain was built from TRBV19 and TRBJ1-5, with no confident D gene call. The sequenced material came from whole blood. Read as DNA, the sequence is TGTGCCAGTAGTATATACGGGAGCAATCAGCCCCAGCATTTT. Its translation is CASSIYGSNQPQHF.